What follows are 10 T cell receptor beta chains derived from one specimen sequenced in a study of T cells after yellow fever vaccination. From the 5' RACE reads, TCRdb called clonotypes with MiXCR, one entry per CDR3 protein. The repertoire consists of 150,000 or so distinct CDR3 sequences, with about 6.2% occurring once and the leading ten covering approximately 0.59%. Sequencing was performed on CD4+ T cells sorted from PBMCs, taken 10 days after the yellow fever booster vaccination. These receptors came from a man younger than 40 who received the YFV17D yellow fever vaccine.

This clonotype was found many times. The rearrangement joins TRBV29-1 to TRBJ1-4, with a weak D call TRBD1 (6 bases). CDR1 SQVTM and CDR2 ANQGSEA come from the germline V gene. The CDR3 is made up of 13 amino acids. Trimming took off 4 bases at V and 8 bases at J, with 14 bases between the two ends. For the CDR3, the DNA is TGCAGCGTTGCCCCACAGGGACGAGAAAAACTGTTTTTT. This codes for CSVAPQGREKLFF.

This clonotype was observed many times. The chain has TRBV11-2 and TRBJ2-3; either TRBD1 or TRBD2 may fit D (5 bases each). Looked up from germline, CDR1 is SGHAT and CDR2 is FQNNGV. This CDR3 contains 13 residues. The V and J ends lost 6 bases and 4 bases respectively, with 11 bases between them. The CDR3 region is CASRRGLADTQYF. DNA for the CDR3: TGTGCCAGCAGGAGGGGCTTGGCAGATACGCAGTATTTT. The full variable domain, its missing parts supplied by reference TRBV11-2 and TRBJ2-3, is EAGVAQSPRYKIIEKRQSVAFWCNPISGHATLYWYQQILGQGPKLLIQFQNNGVVDDSQLPKDRFSAERLKGVDSTLKIQPAKLEDSAVYLCASRRGLADTQYFGPGTRLTVL.

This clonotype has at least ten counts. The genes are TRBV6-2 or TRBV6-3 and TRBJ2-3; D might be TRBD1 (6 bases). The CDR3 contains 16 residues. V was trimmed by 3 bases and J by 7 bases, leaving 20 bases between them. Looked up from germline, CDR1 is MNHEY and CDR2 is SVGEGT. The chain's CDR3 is CASSYGFIQGLYTQYF. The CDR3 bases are TGTGCCAGCAGTTATGGCTTCATCCAGGGGCTTTATACGCAGTATTTT.

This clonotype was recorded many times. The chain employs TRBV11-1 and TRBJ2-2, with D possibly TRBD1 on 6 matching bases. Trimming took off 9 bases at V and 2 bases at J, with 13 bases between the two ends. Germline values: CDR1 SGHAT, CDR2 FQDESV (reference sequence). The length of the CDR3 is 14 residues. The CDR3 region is CARITQGNTGELFF. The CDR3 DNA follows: TGTGCCAGGATCACACAGGGAAACACCGGGGAGCTGTTTTTT.

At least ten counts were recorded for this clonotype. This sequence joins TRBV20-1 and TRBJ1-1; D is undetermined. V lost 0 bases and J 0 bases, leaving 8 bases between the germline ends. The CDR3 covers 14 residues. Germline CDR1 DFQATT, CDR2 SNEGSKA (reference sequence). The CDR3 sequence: CSAREDGVNTEAFF. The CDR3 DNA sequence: TGCAGTGCTAGAGAGGACGGTGTGAACACTGAAGCTTTCTTT.

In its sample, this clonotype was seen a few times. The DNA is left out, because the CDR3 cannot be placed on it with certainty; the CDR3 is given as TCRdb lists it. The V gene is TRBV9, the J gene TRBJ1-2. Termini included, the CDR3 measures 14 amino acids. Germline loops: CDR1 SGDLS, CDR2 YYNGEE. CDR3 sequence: CASYLCSAENGYTF.

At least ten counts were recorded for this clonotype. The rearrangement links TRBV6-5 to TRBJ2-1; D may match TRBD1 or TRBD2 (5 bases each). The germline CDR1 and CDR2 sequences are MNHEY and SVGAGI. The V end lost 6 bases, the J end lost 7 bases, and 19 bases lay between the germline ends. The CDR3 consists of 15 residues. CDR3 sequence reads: CASRSGTGYPNEQFF. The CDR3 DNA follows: TGTGCCAGCAGGTCCGGGACCGGTTATCCAAATGAGCAGTTCTTC.

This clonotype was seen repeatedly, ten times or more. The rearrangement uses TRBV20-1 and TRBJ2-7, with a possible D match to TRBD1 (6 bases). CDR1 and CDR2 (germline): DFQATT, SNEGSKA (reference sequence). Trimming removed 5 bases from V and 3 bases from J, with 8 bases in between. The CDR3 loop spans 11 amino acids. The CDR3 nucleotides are TGCAGTGCTGCACAGGGCTACGAGCAGTACTTC. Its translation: CSAAQGYEQYF.

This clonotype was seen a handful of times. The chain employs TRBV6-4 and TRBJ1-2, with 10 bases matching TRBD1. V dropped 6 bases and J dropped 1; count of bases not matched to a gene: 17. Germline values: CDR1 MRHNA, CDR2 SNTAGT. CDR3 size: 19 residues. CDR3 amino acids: CASRPSRSGTGEFNYGYTF. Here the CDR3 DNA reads TGTGCCAGCAGGCCATCTCGGTCGGGGACAGGGGAATTTAACTATGGCTACACCTTC.

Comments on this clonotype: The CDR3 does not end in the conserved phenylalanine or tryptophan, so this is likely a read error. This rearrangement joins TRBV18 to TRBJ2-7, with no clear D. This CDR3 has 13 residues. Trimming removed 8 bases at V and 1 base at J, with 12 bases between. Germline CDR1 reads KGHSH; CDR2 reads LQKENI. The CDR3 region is CASPPLLSYEQYS. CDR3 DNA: TGTGCCAGCCCTCCTCTCTTATCCTACGAGCAGTACTCC.